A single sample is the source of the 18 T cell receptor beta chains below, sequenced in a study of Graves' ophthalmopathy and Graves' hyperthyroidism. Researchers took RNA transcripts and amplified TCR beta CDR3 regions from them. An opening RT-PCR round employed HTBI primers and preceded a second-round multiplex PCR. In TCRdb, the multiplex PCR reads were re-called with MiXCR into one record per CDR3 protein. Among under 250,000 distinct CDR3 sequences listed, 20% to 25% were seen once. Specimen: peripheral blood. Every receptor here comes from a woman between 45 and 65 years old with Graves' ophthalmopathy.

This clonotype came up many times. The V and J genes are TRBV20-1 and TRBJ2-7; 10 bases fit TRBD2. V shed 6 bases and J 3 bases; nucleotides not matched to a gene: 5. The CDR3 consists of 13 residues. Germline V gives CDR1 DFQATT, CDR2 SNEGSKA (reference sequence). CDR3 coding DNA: TGCAGTGCGGGGCCTAGCGGGGGCTACGAGCAGTACTTC. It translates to CSAGPSGGYEQYF.

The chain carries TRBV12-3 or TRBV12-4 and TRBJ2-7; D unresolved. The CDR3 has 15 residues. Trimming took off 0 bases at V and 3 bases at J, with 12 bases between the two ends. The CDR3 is CASSLAASQSYEQYF. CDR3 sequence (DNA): TGTGCCAGCAGTTTAGCGGCTAGTCAAAGCTACGAGCAGTACTTC.

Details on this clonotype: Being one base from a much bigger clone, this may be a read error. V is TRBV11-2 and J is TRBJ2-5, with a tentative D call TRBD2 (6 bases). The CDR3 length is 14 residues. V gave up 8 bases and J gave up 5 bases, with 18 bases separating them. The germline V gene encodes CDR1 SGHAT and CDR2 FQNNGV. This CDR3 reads CASEGPAGGETQYF. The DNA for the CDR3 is TGTGCCAGCGAGGGACCAGCGGGTGGGGAGACCCAGTACTTC.

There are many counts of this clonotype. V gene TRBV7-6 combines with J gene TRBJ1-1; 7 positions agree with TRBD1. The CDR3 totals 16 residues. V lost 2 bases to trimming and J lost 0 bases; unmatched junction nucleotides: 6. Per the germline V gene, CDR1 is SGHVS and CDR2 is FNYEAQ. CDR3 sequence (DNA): TGTGCCAGCAGCTTAATGGGACAGAGCATGAACACTGAAGCTTTCTTT. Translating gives CASSLMGQSMNTEAFF.

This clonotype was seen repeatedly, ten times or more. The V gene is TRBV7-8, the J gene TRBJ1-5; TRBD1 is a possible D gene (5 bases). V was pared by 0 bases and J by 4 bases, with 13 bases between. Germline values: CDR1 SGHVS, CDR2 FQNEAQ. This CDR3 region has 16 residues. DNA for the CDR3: TGTGCCAGCAGCTTAGCGCCAGGGCAGGGTAATCAGCCCCAGCATTTT. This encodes CASSLAPGQGNQPQHF.

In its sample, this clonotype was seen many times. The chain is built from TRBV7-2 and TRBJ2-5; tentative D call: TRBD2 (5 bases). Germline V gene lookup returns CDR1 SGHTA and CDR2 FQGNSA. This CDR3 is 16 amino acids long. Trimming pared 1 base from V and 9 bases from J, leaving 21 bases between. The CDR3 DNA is TGTGCCAGCAGCTTAGGGGCTAGCCTCTTCGACGGGTCCCAGTACTTC. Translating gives CASSLGASLFDGSQYF. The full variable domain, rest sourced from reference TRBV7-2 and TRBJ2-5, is GAGVSQSPSNKVTEKGKDVELRCDPISGHTALYWYRQSLGQGLEFLIYFQGNSAPDKSGLPSDRFSAERTGGSVSTLTIQRTQQEDSAVYLCASSLGASLFDGSQYFGPGTRLLVL.

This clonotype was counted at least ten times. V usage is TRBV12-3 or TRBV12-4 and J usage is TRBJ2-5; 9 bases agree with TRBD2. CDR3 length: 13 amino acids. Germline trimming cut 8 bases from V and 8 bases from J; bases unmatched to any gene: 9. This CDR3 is CASVEGLASTQYF. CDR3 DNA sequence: TGTGCCAGCGTCGAGGGACTAGCATCAACCCAGTACTTC.

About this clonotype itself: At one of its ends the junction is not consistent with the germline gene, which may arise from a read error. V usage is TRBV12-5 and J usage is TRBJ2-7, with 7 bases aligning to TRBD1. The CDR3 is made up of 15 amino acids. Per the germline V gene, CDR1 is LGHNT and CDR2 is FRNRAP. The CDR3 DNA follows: TGTGCTAGTGGTTTGCCTCGACAGGGATCCTACGAGCGGTACTTC. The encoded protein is CASGLPRQGSYERYF. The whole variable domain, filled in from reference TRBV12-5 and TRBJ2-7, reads DARVTQTPRHKVTEMGQEVTMRCQPILGHNTVFWYRQTMMQGLELLAYFRNRAPLDDSGMPKDRFSAEMPDATLATLKIQPSEPRDSAVYFCASGLPRQGSYERYFGPGTRLTVT.

The CDR3 reads CASQGPNQPQHF. The CDR3 DNA is TGTGCCAGCCAGGGTCCCAATCAGCCCCAGCATTTT. The chain links TRBV28 to TRBJ1-5; a possible D gene is TRBD1 (5 bases). Germline values: CDR1 MDHEN, CDR2 SYDVKM. The CDR3 is 12 residues long. Trimming stripped 8 bases from V and 3 bases from J, with 8 bases between.

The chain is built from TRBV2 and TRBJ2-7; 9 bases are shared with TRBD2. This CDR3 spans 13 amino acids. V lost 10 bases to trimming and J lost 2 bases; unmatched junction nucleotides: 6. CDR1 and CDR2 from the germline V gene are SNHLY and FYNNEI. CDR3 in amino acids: CATLAGAAYEQYF. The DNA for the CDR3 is TGTGCCACGTTAGCGGGAGCCGCCTACGAGCAGTACTTC.

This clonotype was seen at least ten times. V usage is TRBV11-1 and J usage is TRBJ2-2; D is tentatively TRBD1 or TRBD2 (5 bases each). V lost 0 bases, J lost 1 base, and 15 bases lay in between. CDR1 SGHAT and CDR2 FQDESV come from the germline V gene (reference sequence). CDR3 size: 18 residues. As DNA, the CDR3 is TGTGCCAGCAGCTTAGCGCTCGGTGAGGGGATGAACACCGGGGAGCTGTTTTTT. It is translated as CASSLALGEGMNTGELFF. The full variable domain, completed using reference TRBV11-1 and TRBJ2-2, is EAEVAQSPRYKITEKSQAVAFWCDPISGHATLYWYRQILGQGPELLVQFQDESVVDDSQLPKDRFSAERLKGVDSTLKIQPAELGDSAMYLCASSLALGEGMNTGELFFGEGSRLTVL.

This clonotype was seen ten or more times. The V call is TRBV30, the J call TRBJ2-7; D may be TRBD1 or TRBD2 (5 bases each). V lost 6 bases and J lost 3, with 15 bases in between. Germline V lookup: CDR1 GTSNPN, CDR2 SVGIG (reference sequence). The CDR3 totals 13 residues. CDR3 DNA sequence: TGTGCCTGTCCGGGGACGGGTGTCTACGAGCAGTACTTC. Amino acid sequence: CACPGTGVYEQYF.

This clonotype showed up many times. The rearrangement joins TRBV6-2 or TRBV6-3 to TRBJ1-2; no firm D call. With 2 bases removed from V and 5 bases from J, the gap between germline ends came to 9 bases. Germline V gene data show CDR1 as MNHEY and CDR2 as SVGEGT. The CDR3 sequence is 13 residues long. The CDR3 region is CASSYLGLYGYTF. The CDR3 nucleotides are TGTGCCAGCAGTTACCTGGGATTGTATGGCTACACCTTC.

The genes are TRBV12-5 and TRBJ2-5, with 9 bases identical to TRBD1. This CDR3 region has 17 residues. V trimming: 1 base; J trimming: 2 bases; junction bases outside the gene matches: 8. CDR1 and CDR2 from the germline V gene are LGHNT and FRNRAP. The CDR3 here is CASGLEVGDRVQETQYF. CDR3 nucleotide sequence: TGTGCTAGTGGTTTGGAGGTAGGGGACAGGGTGCAAGAGACCCAGTACTTC.

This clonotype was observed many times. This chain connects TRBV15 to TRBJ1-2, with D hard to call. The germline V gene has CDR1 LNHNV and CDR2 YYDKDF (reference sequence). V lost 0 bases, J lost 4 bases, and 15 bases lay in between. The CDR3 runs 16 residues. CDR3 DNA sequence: TGTGCCACCAGCAGAGATAGCGGACCCAGCGTCTATGGCTACACCTTC. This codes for CATSRDSGPSVYGYTF.

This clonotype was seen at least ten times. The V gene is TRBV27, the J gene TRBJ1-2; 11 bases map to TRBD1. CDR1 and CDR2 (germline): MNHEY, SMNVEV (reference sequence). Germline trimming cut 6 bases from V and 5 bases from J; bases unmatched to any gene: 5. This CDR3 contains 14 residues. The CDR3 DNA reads TGTGCCAGCAGGCCAGGACAGGGGGCGTATGGCTACACCTTC. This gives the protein CASRPGQGAYGYTF.

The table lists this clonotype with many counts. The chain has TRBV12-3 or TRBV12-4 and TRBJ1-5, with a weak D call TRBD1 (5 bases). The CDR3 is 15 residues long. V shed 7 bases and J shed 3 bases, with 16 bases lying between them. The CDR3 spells CASTTYGGYNQPQHF. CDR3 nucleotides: TGTGCCAGCACCACGTACGGGGGTTACAATCAGCCCCAGCATTTT.

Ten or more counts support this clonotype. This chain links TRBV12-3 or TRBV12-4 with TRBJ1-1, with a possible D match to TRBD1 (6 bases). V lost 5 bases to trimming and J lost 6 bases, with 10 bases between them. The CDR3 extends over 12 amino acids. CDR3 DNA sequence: TGTGCCAGCAGTCCACAGGGCTCTGAAGCTTTCTTT. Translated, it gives CASSPQGSEAFF.